A selection of T cell receptor beta chains follows, all from one sample in a study of blood T cell repertoires in COVID-19. Clones were read by immunoSEQ multiplex PCR, and TCRdb kept only the in-frame ones, dropping some. This sample has around 52,000 clones, with roughly 86% found just once. Sequencing was done on a sample of peripheral blood. The receptors were sampled from a woman older than 75 with acute or convalescent COVID-19. Each CDR3 is given with its conserved first and last residue. Each record gives: clone size, V gene, J gene, D gene, CDR3 DNA, CDR3 protein. D genes are given only for firm matches. Clone size is shown for a subset of rows, as once, few, many or a class of expanded clone.

>NA|TRBV12-3/TRBV12-4|TRBJ2-3|NA
TGTGCCAGCAGTTTACAGAACACAGATACGCAGTATTTT
CASSLQNTDTQYF
>NA|TRBV5-1|TRBJ1-3|NA
TGCGCCAGCAGCTTGGGGAGAAGGTCTGGAAACACCATATATTTT
CASSLGRRSGNTIYF
>NA|TRBV4-2|TRBJ2-2|TRBD2
TGTGCCAGCAGCCTTTCCGGGACTAGCTCCGGGGAGCTGTTTTTT
CASSLSGTSSGELFF
>NA|TRBV15|TRBJ2-3|TRBD2
TGTGCCACCAGCAGAGCCCCGGGACTAGCGGGAGGGAGTGATACGCAGTATTTT
CATSRAPGLAGGSDTQYF
>NA|TRBV27|TRBJ1-5|TRBD1
TGTGCCAGCAGATCGGGACAGGGAAGTTATAGCAATCAGCCCCAGCATTTT
CASRSGQGSYSNQPQHF
>NA|TRBV10-3|TRBJ2-5|NA
TGTGCCATCAGTGATGGGGGCACCCAGTACTTC
CAISDGGTQYF
>few|TRBV11-2|TRBJ1-1|NA
TGTGCCAGCAGTTTCCCCGTGGGACTAGCGAACACTGAAGCTTTCTTT
CASSFPVGLANTEAFF
>once|TRBV18|TRBJ2-1|NA
TGTGCCAGCTCACCCCCAGGCCGGGAGGAGCAGTTCTTC
CASSPPGREEQFF
>NA|TRBV7-2|TRBJ2-1|NA
TGTGCCAGCGCACCACACCCAGGTCTTGTTGAGCAGTTCTTC
CASAPHPGLVEQFF
>NA|TRBV6-4|TRBJ2-6|TRBD2
TGTGCCAGCAGTGAACTAGCGGGAGGGATCTCGGTCTCTGGGGCCAACGTCCTGACTTTC
CASSELAGGISVSGANVLTF
>NA|TRBV12-3/TRBV12-4|TRBJ2-3|NA
TGTGCCAGCAGTAGGGGACTTGATACGCAGTATTTT
CASSRGLDTQYF
>NA|TRBV30|TRBJ2-7|NA
TGTGCCTGGAGCAGGGGCCCTTACGAGCAGTACTTC
CAWSRGPYEQYF
>NA|TRBV7-2|TRBJ2-3|TRBD1
TGTGCCAGCAGCCTCGGGGTGGACAGGATATCTCCTAAGCAGTATTTT
CASSLGVDRISPKQYF
>NA|TRBV7-6|TRBJ1-6|NA
TGTGCCAGCAGCTCGGGAGGCGAAAGGGGTAATTCACCCCTCCACTTT
CASSSGGERGNSPLHF
>few|TRBV24-1|TRBJ2-1|NA
TGTGCCACCAGTGATTCCGAGGTTAGCTCCTACAATGAGCAGTTCTTC
CATSDSEVSSYNEQFF
>NA|TRBV6-5|TRBJ2-7|NA
TGTGCCAGCAGCCAGGGGTTCTCCTACGAGCAGTACTTC
CASSQGFSYEQYF
>NA|TRBV6-5|TRBJ2-7|NA
TGTGCCAGCAGTCCGCGGACAAAAACCTACGAGCAGTACTTC
CASSPRTKTYEQYF
>once|TRBV5-8|TRBJ1-2|NA
TGTGCCAGCAGCTTGGATTACGGACAGCCCTTTAACTATGGCTACACCTTC
CASSLDYGQPFNYGYTF
>many|TRBV5-1|TRBJ1-1|NA
TGCGCCAGCAGCCCTAACGTAGACACTGAAGCTTTCTTT
CASSPNVDTEAFF
>many|TRBV25-1|TRBJ2-7|NA
TGTGCCAGCAGTGATGGAGGGGCCAAAAGGGAGCAGTACTTC
CASSDGGAKREQYF
>NA|TRBV5-4|TRBJ2-2|TRBD1
TGTGCCAGCAGCTTGAACCAGGGGGTTGGCACCGGGGAGCTGTTTTTT
CASSLNQGVGTGELFF
>once|TRBV4-1|TRBJ1-5|TRBD1
TGCGCCAGCAGCCAAGTCATCGGGGGACAGAGCAATCAGCCCCAGCATTTT
CASSQVIGGQSNQPQHF